This is a list of T cell receptor beta chains from one sample in a study of blood T cell repertoires in COVID-19. The assay was immunoSEQ multiplex PCR, and TCRdb's table has in-frame clones only and misses some. The sample lists a few hundred thousand clones; more than 75% were seen once. Sequenced: peripheral blood. Receptor source: a man of 80 years or more with acute or convalescent COVID-19. CDR3s include the opening cysteine and the closing phenylalanine or tryptophan. D genes are given only for firm matches. Clone size appears in some rows only: once, few, many, or a class for an expanded clone.

J | V | size | D | DNA | CDR3
TRBJ2-5 | TRBV5-4 | . | . | TGTGCCAGCAGCTCCGGGGGGCGGCAAGAGACCCAGTACTTC | CASSSGGRQETQYF
TRBJ2-3 | TRBV4-2 | . | TRBD1 | TGTGCCAGCAGCCAAAACAGGGGGCGCAGGGAAGGGACAGATACGCAGTATTTT | CASSQNRGRREGTDTQYF
TRBJ1-1 | TRBV29-1 | . | . | TGCAGCGTTGGGGGGGGCCCCGAAGCTTTCTTT | CSVGGGPEAFF
TRBJ1-2 | TRBV4-3 | . | . | TGCGCCAGCAGCCAAGATCGGGGGAAACCTAACTATGGCTACACCTTC | CASSQDRGKPNYGYTF
TRBJ1-1 | TRBV6-4 | . | TRBD1 | TGTGCCAGCAGACCAGGGGGCTCCGAAGCTTTCTTT | CASRPGGSEAFF
TRBJ2-7 | TRBV19 | . | TRBD1 | TGTGCCAGTAACTTGGGACAGGGCTCCTACGAGCAGTACTTC | CASNLGQGSYEQYF
TRBJ1-3 | TRBV7-2 | . | . | TGTGCCAGCAGCCTACGACAGGCGGCGGACACCATATATTTT | CASSLRQAADTIYF
TRBJ1-5 | TRBV5-5 | . | . | TGTGCCAGCAGCTTAGCCCCAGGGGTTGATAATCAGCCCCAGCATTTT | CASSLAPGVDNQPQHF
TRBJ1-4 | TRBV19 | once | TRBD1 | TGTGCCAGTAGTACCGGACAGGTGCTGAATGAAAAACTGTTTTTT | CASSTGQVLNEKLFF
TRBJ1-2 | TRBV27 | once | . | TGTGCCAGCAGTTTCTCCGGACTCCCGCGGGATGGCTACACCTTC | CASSFSGLPRDGYTF
TRBJ1-5 | TRBV19 | . | . | TGTGCCAGTAGTATCGGGCTCACGGGGAGACAGCCCCAGCATTTT | CASSIGLTGRQPQHF
TRBJ1-5 | TRBV19 | . | . | TGTGCCAGGGAAGGGGGGGGCTGCCAGCCCCAGCATTTT | CAREGGGCQPQHF
TRBJ2-7 | TRBV5-1 | . | . | TGCGCCAGCAGCTTGGAACATAACGAGCAGTACTTC | CASSLEHNEQYF
TRBJ1-5 | TRBV6-5 | . | . | TGTGCCAGCAGGGACTTTAAAGGTCAGCCCCAGCATTTT | CASRDFKGQPQHF
TRBJ1-2 | TRBV6-2/TRBV6-3 | . | . | TGTGCCAGCAGTCCCGACACTCGGACTTCTAACTATGGCTACACCTTC | CASSPDTRTSNYGYTF
TRBJ2-2 | TRBV18 | . | . | TGTGCCAGCTCACGCCCAGGTGCCACCGGGGAGCTGTTTTTT | CASSRPGATGELFF
TRBJ2-7 | TRBV6-6 | . | TRBD2 | TGTGCCAGCAGTTCCCAAGCGGGAGGGTCCTACGAGCAGTACTTC | CASSSQAGGSYEQYF
TRBJ1-1 | TRBV19 | . | . | TGTGCCAGTAGTCCTTCGGGGAGTAACACTGAAGCTTTCTTT | CASSPSGSNTEAFF
TRBJ1-3 | TRBV3-1/TRBV3-2 | . | TRBD1 | TGTGCCAGCAGCCCCCGGACAGGCCGAGGAAACACCATATATTTT | CASSPRTGRGNTIYF
TRBJ1-4 | TRBV28 | . | . | TGTGCCAGCAACAGGTTCGTTGAAAAACTGTTTTTT | CASNRFVEKLFF
TRBJ1-2 | TRBV9 | once | . | TGTGCCAGCAGCGTAGAAGGGGCGCGAAACTATGGCTACACCTTC | CASSVEGARNYGYTF
TRBJ1-1 | TRBV12-3/TRBV12-4 | once | . | TGTGCCAGCACCGCAGAGACTGGGACTGAAGCTTTCTTT | CASTAETGTEAFF
TRBJ1-3 | TRBV7-2 | . | . | TGTGCCAGCAGCTTAGTACCCATCCACAGCTCTGGAAACACCATATATTTT | CASSLVPIHSSGNTIYF
TRBJ1-1 | TRBV15 | . | . | TGTGCCACCAGCAGAGTAGTGAACACTGAAGCTTTCTTT | CATSRVVNTEAFF
TRBJ2-3 | TRBV28 | . | TRBD1 | TGTGCCAGCAGTTTACAGGGGGCGGGCACAGATACGCAGTATTTT | CASSLQGAGTDTQYF
TRBJ2-7 | TRBV5-1 | . | . | TGCGCCAGCTCCCCCGGAGGCACCTCCTACGAGCAGTACTTC | CASSPGGTSYEQYF
TRBJ1-5 | TRBV19 | . | . | TGTGCCAGTACTCCCACGAGAGGTTACAATCAGCCCCAGCATTTT | CASTPTRGYNQPQHF
TRBJ1-6 | TRBV28 | . | . | TGTGCCAGCAGTTCCCCTGGACTGCAGAATTCACCCCTCCACTTT | CASSSPGLQNSPLHF